These 13 T cell receptor beta chains were all obtained from the same sample, sequenced in a study of T-cell memory formation after mild COVID-19. TCRdb reanalysed the 5' RACE reads using MiXCR and keeps one entry per CDR3 protein. The data contain 110,000 to 150,000 distinct CDR3 sequences, around 27% of them singletons. Input material: PBMCs or a T cell subset sorted from them (not recorded which). The origin of the receptors is an adult woman who had mild COVID-19 (a few samples of this study predate the infection). Cell type and time point are not known.

The V call is TRBV27, the J call TRBJ2-5; D possibly corresponds to TRBD1 (5 bases). Trimming took 5 bases from V and 5 from J, leaving 21 bases between them. The CDR3 totals 16 residues. Germline CDR1 reads MNHEY; CDR2 reads SMNVEV (reference sequence). CDR3 loop: CASSQGLQAGWETQYF. CDR3 bases: TGTGCCAGCAGTCAGGGATTACAGGCTGGGTGGGAGACCCAGTACTTC.

This chain links TRBV6-1 with TRBJ2-7; 7 nucleotides line up with TRBD1. This CDR3 comprises 13 residues. Looked up from germline, CDR1 is MNHNS and CDR2 is SASEGT. Losses at the gene ends were 8 bases for V and 3 bases for J; bases not matched to a gene: 7. DNA for the CDR3: TGTGCCAGCCCAGGGGACAGAATCTACGAGCAGTACTTC. Translated: CASPGDRIYEQYF.

This rearrangement joins TRBV6-5 to TRBJ1-2; D unclear. This CDR3 contains 12 residues. Trimming cost V 0 bases and J 10 bases, with 9 bases left between them. CDR1 MNHEY and CDR2 SVGAGI come from the germline V gene. The chain's CDR3 is CASSYSTNDYTF. The CDR3 DNA follows: TGTGCCAGCAGTTACTCAACCAATGACTACACCTTC.

Worth noting for this clonotype: An end of the junction differs from the germline gene, which may be a read error. V and J are TRBV7-9 and TRBJ2-7; D tentatively fits TRBD1 or TRBD2 (5 bases each). Per germline, CDR1 SEHNR and CDR2 FQNEAQ (reference sequence). CDR3 length equals 15 residues. This chain's CDR3 is CASSLGTLPNYEQYF. CDR3 in DNA: TGTGCCAGCAGTTTAGGGACCCTTCCAAACTACGAGCAGTACTTC.

The chain employs TRBV7-6 and TRBJ1-1, with D unresolved. Germline CDR1 is SGHVS and CDR2 is FNYEAQ. The CDR3 totals 13 residues. Trimming left V 5 bases short and J 5 bases short, with 12 bases between. The CDR3 sequence: CASSTFGVTEAFF. The DNA of the CDR3 is TGTGCCAGCAGCACGTTCGGAGTTACTGAAGCTTTCTTT.

This clonotype was counted a few times. The rearrangement joins TRBV2 to TRBJ2-2, with a weak D call TRBD1 (6 bases). CDR1 and CDR2 (germline): SNHLY, FYNNEI. This CDR3 has 15 amino acids. V lost 4 bases and J 2 bases, leaving 11 bases between the germline ends. CDR3 residues: CASSARGKNTGELFF. In nucleotides, the CDR3 is TGTGCCAGCAGTGCCAGGGGTAAAAACACCGGGGAGCTGTTTTTT.

There are a few counts of this clonotype. The chain carries TRBV6-6 and TRBJ2-7; no reliable D call. Germline V gives CDR1 MNHNY, CDR2 SVGAGI (reference sequence). This CDR3 contains 15 residues. V dropped 4 bases and J dropped 0 bases, with 13 bases sitting between them. The CDR3 DNA follows: TGTGCCAGCAGTTTAGGGCGGTCGAGCTCCTACGAGCAGTACTTC. Translated: CASSLGRSSSYEQYF.

The chain employs TRBV24-1 and TRBJ1-4; TRBD1 aligns across 7 bases. Germline CDR1 KGHDR, CDR2 SFDVKD. The CDR3 runs 14 residues. V lost 3 bases and J lost 7; bases outside the gene matches: 4. The CDR3: CATSDRDSGEKLFF. CDR3 DNA sequence: TGTGCCACCAGTGATAGGGACAGCGGTGAAAAACTGTTTTTT.

In the case of this clonotype: A junction boundary mismatches the germline segment, possibly from a read error. V and J are TRBV7-9 and TRBJ2-1; D may be TRBD1 or TRBD2 (5 bases each). The CDR3 runs 13 residues. Germline V CDR1 and CDR2: SEHNR, FQNEAQ (reference sequence). CDR3 sequence reads: CASSLEPGQELFF. The CDR3 DNA reads as TGTGCCAGCAGCTTAGAGCCGGGGCAGGAGCTGTTCTTC.

The chain joins TRBV27 to TRBJ1-5, with TRBD1 matching 10 bases. V trimming: 4 bases; J trimming: 7 bases; junction bases outside the gene matches: 7. The CDR3 contains 15 residues. Germline V gene data show CDR1 as MNHEY and CDR2 as SMNVEV (reference sequence). The DNA of the CDR3 is TGTGCCAGCAGTTCCCTGACAGGGGGCAGGCAGCCCCAGCATTTT. Protein sequence: CASSSLTGGRQPQHF.

This clonotype has ten or more counts. The V gene is TRBV29-1, the J gene TRBJ2-5, with D possibly being TRBD1 or TRBD2 (5 bases each). CDR1 and CDR2 from the germline V gene are SQVTM and ANQGSEA. V lost 6 bases to trimming and J lost 3 bases, with 14 bases between them. CDR3 length: 13 amino acids. The DNA of the CDR3 is TGCAGCGTCGCCGGGACGTCGGAAGAGACCCAGTACTTC. This codes for CSVAGTSEETQYF.

J is TRBJ2-2 and V is TRBV25-1, with 8 bases matching TRBD2. Trimming removed 5 bases from V and 6 bases from J; junction bases left unmatched: 8. This CDR3 is built from 15 residues. The V gene's germline CDR1 is MGHDK and CDR2 SYGVNS. The CDR3 sequence is CASSHTTSGAGELFF. CDR3 DNA: TGTGCCAGCAGTCATACAACTAGCGGCGCCGGGGAGCTGTTTTTT.

V is TRBV5-1 and J is TRBJ2-1; D not certain. Trimming stripped 0 bases from V and 5 bases from J, with 9 bases between. This CDR3 comprises 14 residues. Looked up from germline, CDR1 is SGHRS and CDR2 is YFSETQ. The CDR3, as DNA: TGCGCCAGCAGCTTGGTGAGTTGGGACAATGAGCAGTTCTTC. Its protein is CASSLVSWDNEQFF.